These T cell receptor beta chains were read from a single sample in a study of blood T cell repertoires in COVID-19. Measured with immunoSEQ multiplex PCR; TCRdb has only the in-frame clones, and not every one. The sample lists 250,000 to 350,000 clones, just over 85% seen once, with 3% in the top ten. The sample comprised peripheral blood. The receptors here all came from a woman younger than 45 with active or convalescent COVID-19. Both conserved end residues are part of each CDR3. A D gene is named only where the DNA matches it firmly. Clone size appears in some rows only: once, few, many, or a class for an expanded clone.

abundance	d_gene	j_gene	v_gene	CDR3aa	CDR3nt
NA	TRBD1	TRBJ1-1	TRBV7-8	CASSSHRGREAEAFF	TGTGCCAGCAGCTCACACAGGGGGCGGGAGGCTGAAGCTTTCTTT
once	NA	TRBJ1-5	TRBV19	CASSIRPLGEPQHF	TGTGCCAGTAGTATCAGGCCTTTGGGAGAGCCCCAGCATTTT
once	NA	TRBJ1-1	TRBV28	CASSFTRNTEAFF	TGTGCCAGCAGTTTCACCAGGAACACTGAAGCTTTCTTT
NA	NA	TRBJ2-6	TRBV9	CASSSGIFAGANVLTF	TGTGCCAGCAGCTCCGGGATCTTTGCCGGGGCCAACGTCCTGACTTTC
NA	TRBD2	TRBJ2-1	TRBV5-4	CASSVGLAGGQEEQFF	TGTGCCAGCAGCGTTGGACTAGCGGGGGGGCAGGAGGAGCAGTTCTTC
NA	TRBD1	TRBJ1-5	TRBV7-8	CASSLGTGTNQPQHF	TGTGCCAGCAGCTTGGGGACAGGCACCAATCAGCCCCAGCATTTT
NA	NA	TRBJ1-1	TRBV5-1	CASSLGSTNTEAFF	TGCGCCAGCAGCTTGGGCAGTACGAACACTGAAGCTTTCTTT
NA	NA	TRBJ2-2	TRBV30	CAWRLRGYTGELFF	TGTGCCTGGAGGTTGCGCGGCTACACCGGGGAGCTGTTTTTT
NA	NA	TRBJ1-1	TRBV28	CASRGGPNTEAFF	TGTGCCAGCAGGGGAGGACCGAACACTGAAGCTTTCTTT
NA	NA	TRBJ2-7	TRBV18	CASSPWDTSNTYEQYF	TGTGCCAGCTCACCTTGGGACACCTCAAATACCTACGAGCAGTACTTC
few	NA	TRBJ1-4	TRBV30	CAWSLGGSWEKLFF	TGTGCCTGGAGTCTCGGGGGGTCTTGGGAAAAACTGTTTTTT
NA	TRBD1	TRBJ2-7	TRBV19	CASSWTGSYEQYF	TGTGCCAGTAGTTGGACAGGGTCCTACGAGCAGTACTTC